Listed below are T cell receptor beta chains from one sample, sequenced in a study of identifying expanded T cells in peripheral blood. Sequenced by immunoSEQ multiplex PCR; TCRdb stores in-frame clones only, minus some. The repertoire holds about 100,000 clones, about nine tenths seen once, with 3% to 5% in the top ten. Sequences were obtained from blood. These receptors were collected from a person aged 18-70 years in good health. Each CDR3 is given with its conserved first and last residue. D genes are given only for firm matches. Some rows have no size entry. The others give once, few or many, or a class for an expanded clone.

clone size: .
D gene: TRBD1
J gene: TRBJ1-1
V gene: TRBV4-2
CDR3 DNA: TGTGCCAGCAGCCCAACAGGGGATCGCACTGAAGCTTTCTTT
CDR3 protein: CASSPTGDRTEAFF

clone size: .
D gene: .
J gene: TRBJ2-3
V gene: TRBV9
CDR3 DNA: TGTGCCAGCAGCCCCCATAGCACAGATACGCAGTATTTT
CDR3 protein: CASSPHSTDTQYF

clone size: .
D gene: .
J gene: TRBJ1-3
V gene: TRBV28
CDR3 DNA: TGTGCCAGCAGTCTCACGGGGCCGGGTTTTGGAAACACCATATATTTT
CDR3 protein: CASSLTGPGFGNTIYF

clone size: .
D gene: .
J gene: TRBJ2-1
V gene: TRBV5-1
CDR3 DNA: TGCGCCAGCAGCTTGGAAGGGTTCAATGAGCAGTTCTTC
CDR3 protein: CASSLEGFNEQFF

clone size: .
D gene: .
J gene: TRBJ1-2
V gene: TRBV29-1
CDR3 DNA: TGCAGCGTTGAAATGGGGTTACGCGGCTACACCTTC
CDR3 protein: CSVEMGLRGYTF

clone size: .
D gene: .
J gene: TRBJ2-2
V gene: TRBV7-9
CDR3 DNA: TGTGCCAGCAGCTTAGACAGGCTCACCGGGGAGCTGTTTTTT
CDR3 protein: CASSLDRLTGELFF

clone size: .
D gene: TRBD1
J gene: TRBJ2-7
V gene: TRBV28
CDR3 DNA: TGTGCCAGTAGACAGGGGGCCTACGAGCAGTACTTC
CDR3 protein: CASRQGAYEQYF

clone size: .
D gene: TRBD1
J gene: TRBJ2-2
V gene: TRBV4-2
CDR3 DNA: TGTGCCAGCAGCCCGACAGGGGGAACCGGGGAGCTGTTTTTT
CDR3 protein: CASSPTGGTGELFF

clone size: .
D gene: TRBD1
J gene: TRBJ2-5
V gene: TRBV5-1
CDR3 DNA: TGCGCCAGCAGCTTGGAACAGGGGCTCCGAACCCAAGAGACCCAGTACTTC
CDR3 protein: CASSLEQGLRTQETQYF

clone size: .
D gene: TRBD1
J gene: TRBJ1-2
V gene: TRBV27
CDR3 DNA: TGTGCCAGCAGGCCCGGGGACAGAAACTATGGCTACACCTTC
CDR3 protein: CASRPGDRNYGYTF

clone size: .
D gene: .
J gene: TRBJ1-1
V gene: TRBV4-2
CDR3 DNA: TGTGCCAGCAGCCCCAGGGGCGGGGACACTGAAGCTTTCTTT
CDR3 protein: CASSPRGGDTEAFF

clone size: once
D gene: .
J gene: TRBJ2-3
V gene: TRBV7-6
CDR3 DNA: TGTGCCAGCAGCTTAGCTCGCGCGCGGGGAATAGGTACGCAGTATTTT
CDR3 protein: CASSLARARGIGTQYF

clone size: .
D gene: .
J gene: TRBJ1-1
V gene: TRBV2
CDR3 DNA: TGTGCCAGCAGTGGGGATTCGTCCACTGAAGCTTTCTTT
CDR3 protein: CASSGDSSTEAFF

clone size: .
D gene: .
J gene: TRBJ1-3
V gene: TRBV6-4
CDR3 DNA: TGTGCCAGCAGTGTGGGTCCTGGAAACACCATATATTTT
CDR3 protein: CASSVGPGNTIYF

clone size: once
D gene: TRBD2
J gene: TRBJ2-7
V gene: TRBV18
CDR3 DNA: TGTGCCAGCTCACCGAGTGGCGGGGGCTACGAGCAGTACTTC
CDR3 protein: CASSPSGGGYEQYF

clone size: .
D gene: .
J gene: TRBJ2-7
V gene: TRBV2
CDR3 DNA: TGTGCCAGCGGGAAGGTTTACGAGCAGTACTTC
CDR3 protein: CASGKVYEQYF

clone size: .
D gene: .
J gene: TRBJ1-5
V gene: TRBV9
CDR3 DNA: TGTGCCAGCAGCGTTGGAGGGTCGAATCAGCCCCAGCATTTT
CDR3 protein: CASSVGGSNQPQHF

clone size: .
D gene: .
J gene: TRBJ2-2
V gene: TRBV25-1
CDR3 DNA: TGTGCCAGCAGTTCACAGGGCTTCCCCGGGGAGCTGTTTTTT
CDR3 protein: CASSSQGFPGELFF

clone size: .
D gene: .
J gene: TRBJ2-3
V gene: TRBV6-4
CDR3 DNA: TGTGCCAGCAGTGAGAAGGTGGACACAGATACGCAGTATTTT
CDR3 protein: CASSEKVDTDTQYF

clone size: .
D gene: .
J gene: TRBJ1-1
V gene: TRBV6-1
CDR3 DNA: TGTGCCAGCAGGGTGAGGGATGAGGGCACTGAAGCTTTCTTT
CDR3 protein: CASRVRDEGTEAFF

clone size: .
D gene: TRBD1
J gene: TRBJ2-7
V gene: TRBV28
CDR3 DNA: TGTGCCAGCACCTCGACAGGGGTAGGCTACGAGCAGTACTTC
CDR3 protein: CASTSTGVGYEQYF

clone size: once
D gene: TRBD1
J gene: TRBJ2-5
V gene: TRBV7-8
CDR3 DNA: TGTGCCAGCAGTCTGACAGGGTTAGGAGAGACCCAGTACTTC
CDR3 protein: CASSLTGLGETQYF